This TCR beta chain was obtained from a study of cytomegalovirus exposure and HLA in healthy donors. Study conclusions and caveats: The records held CMV serostatus as the only immune exposure information. Among TCR beta chains of equal frequency, HLA-associated ones were more clonally expanded in a later analysis. Cytomegalovirus-associated status was assigned to more than 150 TCR beta chains.

Concerning this clone itself: Its antigen is unidentified.

In the PCR, 60 Vbeta and 13 Jbeta primers were used. Some clones are missing from TCRdb's copy, which holds only in-frame ones; the method was immunoSEQ multiplex PCR. The sample includes around 33,000 clones. Germline lookup yields CDR1 SQVTM and CDR2 ANQGSEA. There are 13 residues in the CDR3. The germline V and J ends were trimmed by 4 bases and 4 bases, with 12 bases remaining between them. The sample was PBMCs. The clonotype originates from a man aged 35 to 55 in good health and CMV-seronegative. The chain employs TRBV29-1 and TRBJ2-3; the D is unclear. CDR3 bases: TGCAGCGTTGCGCCCCAGTATCCAGATACGCAGTATTTT. Encoded protein: CSVAPQYPDTQYF.